The clone carrying this T cell receptor beta chain appeared a single time. V was clipped by 2 bases and J by 4 bases, with 3 bases between them. The CDR3 is 11 amino acids. From germline, CDR1 is SNHLY and CDR2 FYNNEI. This sample is part of a study of blood T cell repertoires in COVID-19. Turning to the study itself: COVID-19 samples from acute and convalescent phases originated in the United States, Italy and Spain.

Generated by immunoSEQ multiplex PCR, the TCRdb table keeps only in-frame clones and is missing some. This table holds about 64,000 clones, around 82% found once. V and J are TRBV2 and TRBJ2-7, with D hard to call. The clonotype was recovered from a man between 60 and 75 years old with COVID-19, enrolled during active disease. Sequenced input: peripheral blood. The chain's CDR3 is CASSERYEQYF. The DNA for the CDR3 is TGTGCCAGCAGTGAACGGTACGAGCAGTACTTC.